This is a list of T cell receptor beta chains from one sample in a study of blood T cell repertoires in COVID-19. The assay was immunoSEQ multiplex PCR, and TCRdb's table has in-frame clones only and misses some. The data contain about 500,000 clones, 75% to 90% of them singletons. Sequenced input: peripheral blood. The receptors derive from a man between 18 and 35 years old with COVID-19, enrolled during active disease. The CDR3 runs from the conserved cysteine through the conserved F or W. The order of the fields is J gene, V gene, clone size, D gene, CDR3 DNA, CDR3 protein. The D gene is left open where the match is weak. Rows may omit the clone size; those that give it use once, few, many or a size class.

>TRBJ2-3|TRBV9|.|.
TGTGCCAGCAGCCTCCTAGCAGCCGATACGCAGTATTTT
CASSLLAADTQYF
>TRBJ2-2|TRBV28|.|TRBD2
TGTGCCAGCAGTCCCGGACTAGCGGGAACCGGGGAGCTGTTTTTT
CASSPGLAGTGELFF
>TRBJ1-5|TRBV12-3/TRBV12-4|.|TRBD1
TGTGCCAGCCACAGGGGCCCCAATCAGCCCCAGCATTTT
CASHRGPNQPQHF
>TRBJ1-5|TRBV5-1|.|.
TGCGCCAGCAGCTTGGATGGGGGGGATCAGCCCCAGCATTTT
CASSLDGGDQPQHF
>TRBJ2-5|TRBV20-1|.|.
TGCAGTGCTAGTTATCTGCAAGAGACCCAGTACTTC
CSASYLQETQYF
>TRBJ1-2|TRBV5-1|.|.
TGCGCCAGCAGCTTGGGGACAGACTATGGCTACACCTTC
CASSLGTDYGYTF
>TRBJ2-5|TRBV4-1|once|TRBD2
TGCGCCAGCAGCCAAGGGACTAGCGGGGGGTGGCAGGAGACCCAGTACTTC
CASSQGTSGGWQETQYF
>TRBJ2-2|TRBV24-1|.|.
TGTGCCACCAGTGATGGGGGGTACAGCACCGGGGAGCTGTTTTTT
CATSDGGYSTGELFF
>TRBJ2-5|TRBV12-5|.|.
TGTGCTAGTGGTTTCCATCAAAGACAGGAGACCCAGTACTTC
CASGFHQRQETQYF
>TRBJ2-3|TRBV12-3/TRBV12-4|.|.
TGTGCCAGCAGTCTCTCTAGGGATACGCAGTATTTT
CASSLSRDTQYF
>TRBJ1-3|TRBV19|.|.
TGTGCCAGCCTACTTGGAAACACCATATATTTT
CASLLGNTIYF
>TRBJ2-3|TRBV6-4|.|TRBD2
TGTGCCAGCAGCGAGGCCGGAACTAGCGGGGGGAGTACGCAGTATTTT
CASSEAGTSGGSTQYF
>TRBJ2-5|TRBV7-2|.|.
TGTGCCAGCAGCTTTTTACCCGGTGGAGAGACCCAGTACTTC
CASSFLPGGETQYF
>TRBJ2-3|TRBV19|.|.
TGTGCCAGTAGTCACCGGGATTCCACAGATACGCAGTATTTT
CASSHRDSTDTQYF
>TRBJ2-3|TRBV13|.|TRBD2
TGTGCCAGCAGCGGAGCGGGAAGCACAGATACGCAGTATTTT
CASSGAGSTDTQYF
>TRBJ2-3|TRBV20-1|.|TRBD2
TGCAGTGCTAGTTTTTACGGGAGGTCTGACACAGATACGCAGTATTTT
CSASFYGRSDTDTQYF
>TRBJ2-5|TRBV6-5|once|TRBD2
TGTGCCAGCAGGTCTAGCGGGTTAGAGACCCAGTACTTC
CASRSSGLETQYF
>TRBJ2-3|TRBV18|.|TRBD2
TGTGCCAGCTCACCTGGACTAGGCCTCACAGATACGCAGTATTTT
CASSPGLGLTDTQYF
>TRBJ1-2|TRBV5-6|.|.
TGTGCCAGCAGCTTTTACAGCTATGGCTACACCTTC
CASSFYSYGYTF
>TRBJ1-3|TRBV19|.|TRBD1
TGTGCCAGTAGTTTCACCGGGACAGGGATTGGAAACACCATATATTTT
CASSFTGTGIGNTIYF
>TRBJ2-3|TRBV6-5|.|TRBD2
TGTGCCAGCAGCTGGGGGGGGATCACAGATACGCAGTATTTT
CASSWGGITDTQYF
>TRBJ2-5|TRBV11-2|once|.
TGTGCCAGCAGCTATAACAGGGATCAAGAGACCCAGTACTTC
CASSYNRDQETQYF
>TRBJ2-2|TRBV5-4|few|TRBD2
TGTGCCAGCAGCCTTAGGACTAGCAGAAACACCGGGGAGCTGTTTTTT
CASSLRTSRNTGELFF
>TRBJ2-5|TRBV6-5|.|TRBD1
TGTGCCAGCATCGGACAGGGGAAGACCCAGTACTTC
CASIGQGKTQYF
>TRBJ1-5|TRBV6-1|.|TRBD1
TGTGCCAGCAGTGAAGGGACAGGGGGAGATAGTCAGCCCCAGCATTTT
CASSEGTGGDSQPQHF
>TRBJ1-6|TRBV5-5|.|TRBD1
TGTGCCAGCAGCCAACAGGGGTATAATTCACCCCTCCACTTT
CASSQQGYNSPLHF
>TRBJ2-5|TRBV5-5|once|.
TGTGCCAGCAGCCTCGAGGAGACCCAGTACTTC
CASSLEETQYF
>TRBJ2-1|TRBV7-9|.|TRBD2
TGTGCCAGCAGCCTCACCCTAGCGGGGGGCTACAATGAGCAGTTCTTC
CASSLTLAGGYNEQFF
>TRBJ2-1|TRBV24-1|.|TRBD2
TGTGCCACCAGTGATGCCAGCGGGAGCTCCTACAATGAGCAGTTCTTC
CATSDASGSSYNEQFF